This TCR beta chain was identified during a study of T cell clonality in common variable immunodeficiency. Study-wide findings and caveats: Repertoire-complication correlations in CVID were limited by patient heterogeneity. Fewer deletions and N-nucleotide insertions were reportedly seen in common variable immunodeficiency TCR beta sequences.

On this clone: Its antigen remains unidentified. Read sequence stops 3 residues before the CDR3 end, and the germline J gene provides the missing end.

TCRdb's table, derived via immunoSEQ multiplex PCR, lists solely in-frame clones and lacks some. This repertoire lists fewer than 8,000 clones without singletons; around 22% sits in the top ten. Trimming pared 6 bases from V and 2 bases from J, leaving 13 bases between. Germline loops: CDR1 KGHSH, CDR2 LQKENI. This CDR3 has 14 residues. Aged about 9 to 64 years, CVID subjects averaged about 38 years old. Patients and controls were mostly of Caucasian heritage. Sequences were obtained from peripheral blood mononuclear cells. The TCR sequence derives from a human donor with common variable immunodeficiency. The chain joins TRBV18 to TRBJ2-5; possible D gene TRBD2, 6 bases. The sequenced part of the CDR3 DNA is TGTGCCAGCTCCCTGGCGGGGAATCAAGAGACC. Translated, it gives CASSLAGNQET. The full CDR3 protein reads CASSLAGNQETQYF.